Shown below are 19 T cell receptor beta chains from a single sample sequenced in a study of T cell responses to AZD1222 COVID-19 vaccine. TCRdb keeps only in-frame clones here, not all; method: immunoSEQ multiplex PCR. The table lists 200,000 or so clones, about nine tenths of them singletons, with under 7.5% in the top ten. This specimen was peripheral blood, taken on day 0 of AZD1222 vaccination. The receptors were gathered from an adult in good health.

The chain has TRBV7-9 and TRBJ2-5; D unclear. This CDR3 spans 14 amino acids. The V and J ends lost 1 base and 10 bases respectively, with 16 bases between them. Germline CDR1 and CDR2: SEHNR and FQNEAQ (reference sequence). For the CDR3, the DNA is TGTGCCAGCAGCTTAGAGGGCCCAACACGTCGCCAGTACTTC. This sequence encodes CASSLEGPTRRQYF.

The chain links TRBV18 to TRBJ2-6; tentative D call: TRBD1 (5 bases). Germline values: CDR1 KGHSH, CDR2 LQKENI. The V end was cut by 6 bases, the J end by 0 bases, with 12 bases between. The CDR3 totals 16 residues. The CDR3 DNA follows: TGTGCCAGCTCCCCCTATGACAGCTCTGGGGCCAACGTCCTGACTTTC. This codes for CASSPYDSSGANVLTF.

The table lists this clone with a few counts. The chain uses TRBV5-1 and TRBJ1-5; unclear D gene. Trimming removed 0 bases at V and 7 bases at J, with 8 bases between. This CDR3 is 13 amino acids long. The germline V gene encodes CDR1 SGHRS and CDR2 YFSETQ. CDR3 protein: CASSLDSRQPQHF. The CDR3 DNA is TGCGCCAGCAGCTTGGACTCGCGACAGCCCCAGCATTTT.

This clone was seen a single time. The chain uses TRBV6-6 and TRBJ2-1, with D unresolved. Germline V lookup: CDR1 MNHNY, CDR2 SVGAGI (reference sequence). The CDR3 loop spans 14 amino acids. The V gene lost 6 bases and the J gene lost 0 bases, with 9 bases spanning the gap. The CDR3 loop reads CASSSIGSYNEQFF. DNA of the CDR3: TGTGCCAGCAGCTCTATTGGCTCCTACAATGAGCAGTTCTTC.

The chain carries TRBV19 and TRBJ1-2; D may be TRBD1 (5 bases). Germline V lookup: CDR1 LNHDA, CDR2 SQIVND (reference sequence). Trimming took off 6 bases at V and 2 bases at J, with 16 bases between the two ends. The CDR3 loop spans 15 amino acids. CDR3 residues: CASSPTWDGNYGYTF. The CDR3, as DNA: TGTGCCAGTAGCCCAACTTGGGACGGAAACTATGGCTACACCTTC.

J is TRBJ1-5 and V is TRBV15, with no clear D. This CDR3 is 13 amino acids long. Germline-derived CDR1 and CDR2 are LNHNV and YYDKDF (reference sequence). V was cut by 0 bases and J by 7 bases, with 7 bases left in between. The CDR3 DNA sequence: TGTGCCACCAGCAGAGATGGGTTCCAGCCCCAGCATTTT. Its protein product is CATSRDGFQPQHF.

This clone has a single count. The rearrangement uses TRBV4-2 and TRBJ2-1, with no clear D. Germline lookup yields CDR1 LGHNA and CDR2 YNFKEQ. There are 11 residues in the CDR3. V was clipped by 1 base and J by 9 bases, with 4 bases between them. The DNA for the CDR3 is TGTGCCAGCAGCCAAGGGGGTGAGCAGTTCTTC. This translates into CASSQGGEQFF.

The rearrangement links TRBV6-5 to TRBJ1-6, with 7 bases identical to TRBD1. The junction had 11 bases not matched to a gene; V was cut back by 10 bases and J by 8 bases. CDR1 is MNHEY and CDR2 is SVGAGI in the germline V gene. The CDR3 length is 14 residues. The DNA of the CDR3 is TGTGCCACTAAGTCACGAACAGGGGATTCACCCCTCCACTTT. Protein sequence: CATKSRTGDSPLHF.

J is TRBJ1-3 and V is TRBV3-1 (or the pseudogene TRBV3-2), with TRBD1 identical over 7 bases. The germline V gene has CDR1 LGHDT and CDR2 YNNKEL (reference sequence). Trimming took 2 bases from V and 2 from J; bases not matched to a gene: 6. This CDR3 contains 16 residues. CDR3 amino acids: CASSQTGDRAGNTIYF. In DNA form, the CDR3 reads TGTGCCAGCAGCCAAACAGGGGATAGGGCTGGAAACACCATATATTTT.

The chain has TRBV7-9 and TRBJ1-2; 8 bases are shared with TRBD1. V lost 1 base to trimming and J lost 0 bases; unmatched junction nucleotides: 4. CDR1 is SEHNR and CDR2 is FQNEAQ in the germline V gene (reference sequence). There are 16 residues in the CDR3. CDR3 in amino acids: CASSLGGTGANYGYTF. CDR3 nucleotides: TGTGCCAGCAGCTTAGGGGGGACAGGAGCTAACTATGGCTACACCTTC.

CDR3 sequence reads: CASSLGRNSNQPQHF. DNA of the CDR3: TGTGCCAGCAGCTTGGGACGTAATAGCAATCAGCCCCAGCATTTT. The chain combines TRBV5-4 with TRBJ1-5; no firm D call. Germline loops: CDR1 SGHNT, CDR2 YYREEE (reference sequence). V was trimmed by 0 bases and J by 0 bases, leaving 7 bases between them. This CDR3 comprises 15 residues. The full variable domain, with the rest looked up from reference TRBV5-4 and TRBJ1-5, is ETGVTQSPTHLIKTRGQQVTLRCSSQSGHNTVSWYQQALGQGPQFIFQYYREEENGRGNFPPRFSGLQFPNYSSELNVNALELDDSALYLCASSLGRNSNQPQHFGDGTRLSIL.

The table lists this clone with a count of one. This chain connects TRBV5-1 to TRBJ2-5; 9 nucleotides line up with TRBD2. After removal of 2 bases from V and 3 bases from J, the junction contained 5 bases not matched to a gene. Germline CDR1 reads SGHRS; CDR2 reads YFSETQ. CDR3 length: 15 residues. CDR3 nucleotides: TGCGCCAGCAGCTTAACTAGCGGGTCAGAAGAGACCCAGTACTTC. This codes for CASSLTSGSEETQYF.

The rearrangement uses TRBV5-1 and TRBJ2-1; 11 bases are shared with TRBD2. The V gene's germline CDR1 is SGHRS and CDR2 YFSETQ. CDR3 size: 14 residues. The trim removed 5 bases at V and 9 bases at J, leaving 7 bases unmatched. DNA of the CDR3: TGCGCCAGCAGTCCGCTAGCGGGGGGTGGTGAGCAGTTCTTC. Encoded protein: CASSPLAGGGEQFF.

The genes are TRBV9 and TRBJ2-7; unclear D gene. Trimming left V 4 bases short and J 4 bases short, with 12 bases between. Germline CDR1 is SGDLS and CDR2 is YYNGEE. There are 13 residues in the CDR3. CDR3 nucleotides: TGTGCCAGCAGCCTGGGGATAAGATACGAGCAGTACTTC. Amino acids: CASSLGIRYEQYF.

J is TRBJ2-7 and V is TRBV5-1; TRBD1 is a possible D gene (7 bases). V was cut by 0 bases and J by 5 bases, with 12 bases left in between. The CDR3 is 14 amino acids. CDR1 is SGHRS, CDR2 YFSETQ, per germline. CDR3 region: CASSLGRGRNEQYF. CDR3 coding DNA: TGCGCCAGCAGCTTGGGGAGGGGGCGAAACGAGCAGTACTTC.

The gene calls are TRBV6-1 and TRBJ2-2; D is perhaps TRBD1 or TRBD2 (5 bases each). Deletions cut 5 bases from V and 4 bases from J, with 17 bases between. The CDR3 sequence is 16 residues long. CDR1 and CDR2 from the germline V gene are MNHNS and SASEGT. The CDR3 DNA sequence: TGTGCCAGCAGTAAAGGGGTTGGGGGTCCCACCGGGGAGCTGTTTTTT. Protein product: CASSKGVGGPTGELFF.

V is TRBV28 and J is TRBJ1-2, with D maybe TRBD1 (5 bases). The CDR3 has 12 amino acids. Germline V lookup: CDR1 MDHEN, CDR2 SYDVKM. Trimming cost V 6 bases and J 4 bases, with 9 bases left between them. The CDR3 DNA reads TGTGCCAGCAGGGGGCAGGTCTATGGCTACACCTTC. Translation gives CASRGQVYGYTF.

With regard to this clone: The sample contains more than one DNA sequence encoding this CDR3. The chain employs TRBV18 and TRBJ1-2; 7 bases match TRBD1. V trimming: 2 bases; J trimming: 0 bases; junction bases outside the gene matches: 0. The CDR3 totals 14 residues. Germline V gene data show CDR1 as KGHSH and CDR2 as LQKENI. CDR3 protein: CASSPGTANYGYTF. The CDR3 DNA is TGTGCCAGCTCACCAGGGACAGCTAACTATGGCTACACCTTC. Combining the CDR3 with reference TRBV18 and TRBJ1-2 gives the whole variable domain NAGVMQNPRHLVRRRGQEARLRCSPMKGHSHVYWYRQLPEEGLKFMVYLQKENIIDESGMPKERFSAEFPKEGPSILRIQQVVRGDSAAYFCASSPGTANYGYTFGSGTRLTVV.

The rearrangement uses TRBV24-1 and TRBJ2-1, with 11 nucleotides matching TRBD2. Germline trimming cut 2 bases from V and 4 bases from J; bases unmatched to any gene: 3. The germline gives CDR1 KGHDR, CDR2 SFDVKD. The CDR3 sequence is 16 residues long. The CDR3 DNA follows: TGTGCCACCAGTGATTCCGGGACTAGCGGTTACAATGAGCAGTTCTTC. Translation gives CATSDSGTSGYNEQFF.